Shown below are 6 T cell receptor beta chains from a single sample sequenced in a study of T cells in Graves' hyperthyroidism and ophthalmopathy. Researchers amplified the TCR beta CDR3 regions from RNA transcripts. The HTBI set primed first-round TCR CDR3 RT-PCR. TCRdb re-called the multiplex PCR reads with MiXCR, one entry per CDR3 protein. This sample has 350,000 to 400,000 distinct CDR3 sequences; less than 20% occur once, and the top ten carry over 35%. The sample consisted of blood. Receptors were obtained from a man between 18 and 29 years old with Graves' ophthalmopathy.

The sample holds many counts of this clonotype. J is TRBJ2-1 and V is TRBV7-9, with D perhaps TRBD1 (6 bases). Between the trimmed V and J ends, which lost 4 bases and 0 bases, there was a span of 19 bases. Germline CDR1 is SEHNR and CDR2 is FQNEAQ (reference sequence). This CDR3 has 18 amino acids. The CDR3 loop reads CASSSHDRSYFSYNEQFF. Written as DNA, the CDR3 is TGTGCCAGCAGCTCTCACGACAGGTCCTATTTCTCCTACAATGAGCAGTTCTTC.

The rearrangement uses TRBV3-1 and TRBJ1-1; 9 nucleotides match TRBD1. The germline V gene has CDR1 LGHDT and CDR2 YNNKEL (reference sequence). This CDR3 has 15 amino acids. With 6 bases clipped from V and 5 bases from J, the junction kept 10 bases outside the gene matches. The CDR3 DNA is TGTGCCAGCAGTGGTATGGGACAGGGAATTACTGAAGCTTTCTTT. Translating gives CASSGMGQGITEAFF.

This clonotype occurred once. The chain recombines TRBV6-1 with TRBJ1-1; tentative D call: TRBD1 (5 bases). Germline loops: CDR1 MNHNS, CDR2 SASEGT. V was pared by 6 bases and J by 5 bases, with 22 bases between. CDR3 size: 16 residues. For the CDR3, the DNA is TGTGCCAGCAGGTCCTCCGGGACGTCGGCGAGGACTGAAGCTTTCTTT. The encoded protein is CASRSSGTSARTEAFF.

This clonotype showed up many times. This chain uses TRBV28 with TRBJ1-2; D unclear. This CDR3 has 12 amino acids. Germline V gene sequence: CDR1 MDHEN, CDR2 SYDVKM. V lost 7 bases, J lost 4 bases, and 10 bases lay in between. CDR3 loop: CASIGQFYGYTF. The CDR3 DNA reads as TGTGCCAGCATTGGGCAGTTCTATGGCTACACCTTC.

This clonotype has a count of ten or more. The genes are TRBV3-1 and TRBJ2-1; D is ambiguous. Germline values: CDR1 LGHDT, CDR2 YNNKEL (reference sequence). V shed 3 bases and J shed 4 bases, with 16 bases lying between them. This CDR3 contains 16 residues. The CDR3 nucleotides read TGTGCCAGCAGCCACCCCAGCGCGGCCTCATACAATGAGCAGTTCTTC. It yields the protein CASSHPSAASYNEQFF.

A few counts support this clonotype. The rearrangement uses TRBV19 and TRBJ1-5, with a possible D match to TRBD1 (5 bases). This CDR3 is 16 amino acids long. Germline CDR1 reads LNHDA; CDR2 reads SQIVND (reference sequence). Trimming stripped 5 bases from V and 2 bases from J, with 16 bases between. The CDR3 reads CASSGQGAGGNQPQHF. CDR3 nucleotides: TGTGCCAGTAGTGGGCAGGGCGCGGGGGGCAATCAGCCCCAGCATTTT.